Listed below are T cell receptor beta chains from one sample, sequenced in a study of neurological immune-mediated disorders. MiXCR, run by TCRdb on the 5' RACE reads, gives a single entry per CDR3 protein. The data contain under 60,000 distinct CDR3 sequences, roughly a quarter of them seen just once; the ten biggest clones take up 20% to 25%. The sample consisted of PBMCs. Source of these receptors: a woman in her sixties or seventies in good health. Each CDR3 is given with its conserved first and last residue. The D gene is left open where the match is weak. Clone size is stated in some rows and not others, as once, few, many or a class when expanded.

V	J	size	D	CDR3	DNA
TRBV20-1	TRBJ2-7	-	-	CSARGVGLSYEQYF	TGCAGTGCTAGAGGGGTAGGGCTCTCCTACGAGCAGTACTTC
TRBV20-1	TRBJ1-5	-	TRBD1	CSVPGQGPQPQHF	TGCAGTGTCCCGGGACAGGGACCTCAGCCCCAGCATTTT
TRBV5-5	TRBJ2-2	medium-sized	-	CASSRAGELFF	TGTGCCAGCAGCCGGGCCGGGGAGCTGTTTTTT
TRBV20-1	TRBJ2-7	few	TRBD2	CSASRGAGADEQYF	TGCAGTGCTAGCCGGGGAGCGGGAGCTGACGAGCAGTACTTC
TRBV20-1	TRBJ2-1	many	-	CSGYGTYYNEQFF	TGCAGTGGGTACGGGACGTACTACAATGAGCAGTTCTTC
TRBV7-2	TRBJ2-1	many	-	CASSLASNEQFF	TGTGCCAGCAGCTTAGCGTCGAATGAGCAGTTCTTC
TRBV10-1	TRBJ2-7	many	-	CASSESTGLADEQYF	TGCGCCAGCAGTGAGTCGACAGGGCTAGCGGACGAGCAGTACTTC
TRBV4-3	TRBJ1-2	-	-	CASSHAMVDDNYGYTF	TGCGCCAGCAGCCATGCCATGGTGGACGATAACTATGGCTACACCTTC
TRBV5-1	TRBJ1-1	-	-	CASSLKSRDTEAFF	TGCGCCAGCAGCTTGAAAAGCCGTGACACTGAAGCTTTCTTT
TRBV7-8	TRBJ2-2	-	-	CANSLGTSGNTGELFF	TGTGCCAACAGCTTAGGAACGTCAGGGAACACCGGGGAGCTGTTTTTT
TRBV15	TRBJ2-1	many	-	CATSRGSRGGDEQFF	TGTGCCACCAGCAGAGGGTCTAGGGGGGGTGATGAGCAGTTCTTC
TRBV5-4	TRBJ2-2	-	-	CASSPPEGGTGELFF	TGTGCCAGCAGCCCACCGGAGGGCGGCACCGGGGAGCTGTTTTTT
TRBV29-1	TRBJ2-7	many	-	CSALWAGWAEQYF	TGCAGCGCTCTTTGGGCAGGATGGGCCGAGCAGTACTTC
TRBV12-3/TRBV12-4	TRBJ1-5	-	-	CASRDSNQPQHF	TGTGCCAGCAGGGACAGCAATCAGCCCCAGCATTTT
TRBV6-5	TRBJ1-3	-	-	CVSTPSGLRNTIYF	TGTGTAAGCACCCCGTCCGGGTTGAGAAACACCATATATTTT
TRBV6-5	TRBJ2-7	many	-	CASSTWGRDEQYF	TGTGCCAGCAGTACCTGGGGTCGGGACGAGCAGTACTTC